This is a list of T cell receptor beta chains from one sample in a study of post-analysis software for immune sequencing data. TCRdb reprocessed the PCR reads via MiXCR and lists one record per CDR3 protein. The table shows roughly 580,000 distinct CDR3 sequences, with 44% occurring only once. The sample taken for sequencing was blood. The receptors derive from a girl between 10 and 17 years old with multiple sclerosis. Each CDR3 is given with its conserved first and last residue. The order of the fields is V gene, D gene, J gene, clone size, CDR3 protein, CDR3 DNA. A D gene is named only where the DNA matches it firmly. Clone size is not always given. Where it is, it says once, few, many or a class for expanded clones.

TRBV11-2,.,TRBJ2-7,.,CASSLVSRRYNEQYF,TGTGCCAGCAGCTTAGTCTCGCGCCGCTACAATGAGCAGTACTTC
TRBV5-1,.,TRBJ1-1,.,CASSPGVETEAFF,TGCGCCAGCAGCCCAGGGGTTGAGACTGAAGCTTTCTTT
TRBV11-3,.,TRBJ2-3,.,CASSRQALSTDTQYF,TGTGCCAGCAGCCGGCAGGCCCTAAGCACAGATACGCAGTATTTT
TRBV4-1,TRBD2,TRBJ2-1,.,CASSQLAGSSYNEQFF,TGCGCCAGCAGCCAACTAGCGGGGAGTTCCTACAATGAGCAGTTCTTC
TRBV12-3/TRBV12-4,TRBD2,TRBJ2-1,.,CASSLAKAGLAGLYNEQFF,TGTGCCAGCAGTTTAGCGAAAGCCGGACTAGCGGGACTGTACAATGAGCAGTTCTTC
TRBV25-1,TRBD2,TRBJ2-1,.,CASRLAGGATNEQFF,TGTGCCAGCAGACTAGCGGGAGGAGCAACGAATGAGCAGTTCTTC
TRBV5-1,.,TRBJ1-6,few,CASSLAGTRSPLHF,TGCGCCAGCAGCTTGGCCGGGACACGTTCACCCCTCCACTTT
TRBV12-3/TRBV12-4,.,TRBJ2-5,.,CASVPANEETQYF,TGTGCCAGCGTACCGGCGAACGAAGAGACCCAGTACTTC
TRBV5-1,.,TRBJ1-1,.,CASNSGRTDQNTEAFF,TGCGCCAGCAATTCTGGGCGGACAGACCAGAACACTGAAGCTTTCTTT
TRBV12-3/TRBV12-4,.,TRBJ1-5,.,CASRYRVGNQPQHF,TGTGCCAGCAGATACAGGGTCGGCAATCAGCCCCAGCATTTT
TRBV5-6,.,TRBJ2-1,.,CASSLAGRVGDNEQFF,TGTGCCAGCAGCTTGGCCGGCAGGGTCGGCGACAATGAGCAGTTCTTC
TRBV10-3,TRBD1,TRBJ2-3,few,CAISESGTGMTDTQYF,TGTGCCATCAGTGAGTCGGGGACAGGGATGACAGATACGCAGTATTTT
TRBV6-5,.,TRBJ2-5,.,CASSPAITRETQYF,TGTGCCAGCAGTCCAGCAATAACCCGAGAGACCCAGTACTTC
TRBV7-8,.,TRBJ1-4,.,CVSSLHQWGLNEKLFF,TGTGTCAGCAGCCTCCATCAGTGGGGCCTTAATGAAAAACTGTTTTTT
TRBV12-3/TRBV12-4,.,TRBJ2-1,.,CASSRRRGGGLTYNEQFF,TGTGCCAGCAGTCGCCGGAGAGGTGGCGGCCTGACCTACAATGAGCAGTTCTTC
TRBV5-5,TRBD1,TRBJ1-6,.,CASRLDRARSRNSPLHF,TGTGCCAGCAGATTGGACAGGGCACGTTCCCGGAATTCACCCCTCCACTTT
TRBV7-3,.,TRBJ2-1,.,CASSAFDRGLAKGNNEQFF,TGTGCCAGCAGCGCCTTCGATCGGGGCCTAGCAAAGGGGAACAATGAGCAGTTCTTC
TRBV29-1,.,TRBJ2-3,.,CSVESRVSTDTQYF,TGCAGCGTTGAGAGCAGGGTATCTACAGATACGCAGTATTTT
TRBV6-4,TRBD2,TRBJ2-1,.,CASSEEAGLASRVSYNEQFF,TGTGCCAGCAGTGAAGAAGCGGGACTAGCGTCTAGAGTCTCCTACAATGAGCAGTTCTTC
TRBV20-1,.,TRBJ2-5,few,CSARPGLKETQYF,TGCAGTGCTAGACCGGGGCTTAAAGAGACCCAGTACTTC
TRBV12-3/TRBV12-4,.,TRBJ1-2,few,CASSPYPAGYTF,TGTGCCAGCAGTCCCTACCCGGCTGGCTACACCTTC
TRBV20-1,TRBD2,TRBJ2-7,.,CSATRLAGDPGYEQYF,TGCAGTGCTACCAGACTAGCGGGAGACCCGGGCTACGAGCAGTACTTC
TRBV5-1,TRBD2,TRBJ2-3,.,CASSWAGGRDTDTQYF,TGCGCCAGCAGTTGGGCTGGCGGGAGGGACACAGATACGCAGTATTTT
TRBV12-3/TRBV12-4,TRBD2,TRBJ2-5,few,CASSTRKIAGGETQYF,TGTGCCAGCAGTACCCGAAAGATAGCGGGTGGAGAGACCCAGTACTTC
TRBV6-5,TRBD2,TRBJ2-1,.,CASKIPSGNNNEQFF,TGTGCCAGCAAAATACCTAGCGGAAACAACAATGAGCAGTTCTTC
TRBV27,TRBD1,TRBJ1-2,.,CASSRAGTGSYGYTF,TGTGCCAGCAGTCGCGCCGGGACAGGGAGCTATGGCTACACCTTC
TRBV6-6,.,TRBJ2-1,once,CASSFLSSSYNEQFF,TGTGCCAGCAGTTTCCTATCAAGCTCCTACAATGAGCAGTTCTTC
TRBV12-3/TRBV12-4,TRBD1,TRBJ2-5,once,CASTETGVGTQYF,TGTGCCAGCACCGAGACAGGGGTGGGGACCCAGTACTTC